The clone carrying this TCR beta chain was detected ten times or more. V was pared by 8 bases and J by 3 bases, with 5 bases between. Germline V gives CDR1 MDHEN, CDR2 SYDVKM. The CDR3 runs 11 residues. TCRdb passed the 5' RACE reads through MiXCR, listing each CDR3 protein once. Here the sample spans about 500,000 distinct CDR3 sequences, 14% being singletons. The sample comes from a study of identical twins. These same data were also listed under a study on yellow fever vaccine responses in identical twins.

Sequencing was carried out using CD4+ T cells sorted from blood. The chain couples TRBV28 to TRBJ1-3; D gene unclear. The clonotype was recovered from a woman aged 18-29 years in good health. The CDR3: CASRDGNTIYF. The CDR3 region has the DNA TGTGCCAGCCGGGATGGAAACACCATATATTTT.